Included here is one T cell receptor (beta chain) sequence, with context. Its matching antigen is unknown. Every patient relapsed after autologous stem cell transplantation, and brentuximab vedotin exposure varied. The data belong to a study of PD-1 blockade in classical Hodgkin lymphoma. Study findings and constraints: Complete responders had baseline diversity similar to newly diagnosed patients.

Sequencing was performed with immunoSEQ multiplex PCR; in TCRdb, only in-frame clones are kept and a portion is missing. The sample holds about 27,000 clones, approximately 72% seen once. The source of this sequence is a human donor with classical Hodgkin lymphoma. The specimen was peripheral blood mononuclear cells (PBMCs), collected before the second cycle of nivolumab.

The CDR3 is CASYETGTGLPRTEAFF. The CDR3 nucleotides are TGTGCCAGCTATGAAACCGGGACAGGGTTACCGAGGACTGAAGCTTTCTTT. This chain uses TRBV5-4 with TRBJ1-1; TRBD1 aligns across 9 bases. In germline, CDR1 is SGHNT, CDR2 YYREEE (reference sequence). The trim removed 7 bases at V and 5 bases at J, leaving 18 bases unmatched. This CDR3 has 17 amino acids.